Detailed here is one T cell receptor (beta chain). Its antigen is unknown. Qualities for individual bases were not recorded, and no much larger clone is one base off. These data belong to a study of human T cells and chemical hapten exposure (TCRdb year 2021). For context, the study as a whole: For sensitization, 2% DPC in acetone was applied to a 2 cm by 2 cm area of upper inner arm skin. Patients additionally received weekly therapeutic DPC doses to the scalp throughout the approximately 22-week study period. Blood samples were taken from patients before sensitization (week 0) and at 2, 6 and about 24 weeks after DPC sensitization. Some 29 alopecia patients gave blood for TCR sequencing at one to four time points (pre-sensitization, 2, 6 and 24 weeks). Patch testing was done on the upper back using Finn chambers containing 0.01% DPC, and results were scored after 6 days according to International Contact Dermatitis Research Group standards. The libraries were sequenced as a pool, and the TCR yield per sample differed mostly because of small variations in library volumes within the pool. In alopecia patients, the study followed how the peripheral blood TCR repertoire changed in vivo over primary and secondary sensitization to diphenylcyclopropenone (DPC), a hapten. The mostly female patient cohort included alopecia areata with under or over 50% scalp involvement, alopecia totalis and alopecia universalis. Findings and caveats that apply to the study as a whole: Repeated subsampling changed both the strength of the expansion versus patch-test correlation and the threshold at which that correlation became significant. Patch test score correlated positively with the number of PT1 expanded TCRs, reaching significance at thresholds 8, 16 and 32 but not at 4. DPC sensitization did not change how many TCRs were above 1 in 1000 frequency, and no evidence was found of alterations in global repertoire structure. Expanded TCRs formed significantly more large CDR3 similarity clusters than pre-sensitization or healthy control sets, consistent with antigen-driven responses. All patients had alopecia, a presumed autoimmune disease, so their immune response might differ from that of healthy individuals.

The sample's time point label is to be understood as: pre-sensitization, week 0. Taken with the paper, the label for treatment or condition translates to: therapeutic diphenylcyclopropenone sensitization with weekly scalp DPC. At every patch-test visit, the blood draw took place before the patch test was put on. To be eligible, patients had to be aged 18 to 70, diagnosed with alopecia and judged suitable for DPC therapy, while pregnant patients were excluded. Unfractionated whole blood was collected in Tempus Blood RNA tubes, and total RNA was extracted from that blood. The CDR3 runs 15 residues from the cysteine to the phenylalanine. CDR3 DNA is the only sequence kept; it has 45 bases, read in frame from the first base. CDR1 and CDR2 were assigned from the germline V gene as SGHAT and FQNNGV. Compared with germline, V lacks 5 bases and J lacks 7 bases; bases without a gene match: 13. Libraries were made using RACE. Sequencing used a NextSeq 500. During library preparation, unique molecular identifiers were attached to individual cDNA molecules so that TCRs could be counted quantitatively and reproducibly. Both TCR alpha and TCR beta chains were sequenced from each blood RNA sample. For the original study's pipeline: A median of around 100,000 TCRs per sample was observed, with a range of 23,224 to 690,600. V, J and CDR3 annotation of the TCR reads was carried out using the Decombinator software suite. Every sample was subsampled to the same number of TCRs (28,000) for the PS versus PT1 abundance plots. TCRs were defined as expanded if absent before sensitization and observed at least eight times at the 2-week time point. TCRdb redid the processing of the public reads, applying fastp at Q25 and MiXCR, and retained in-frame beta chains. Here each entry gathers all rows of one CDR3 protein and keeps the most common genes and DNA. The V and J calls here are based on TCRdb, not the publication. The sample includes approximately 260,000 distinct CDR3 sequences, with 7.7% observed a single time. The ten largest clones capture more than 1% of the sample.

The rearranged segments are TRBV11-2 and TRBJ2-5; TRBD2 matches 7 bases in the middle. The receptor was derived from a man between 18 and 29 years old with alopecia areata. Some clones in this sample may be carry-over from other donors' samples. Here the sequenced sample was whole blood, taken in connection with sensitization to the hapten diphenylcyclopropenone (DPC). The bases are TGTGCCAGCAGCCTCGGAGGGCGGGGGACCGGGACCCAGTACTTC. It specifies CASSLGGRGTGTQYF. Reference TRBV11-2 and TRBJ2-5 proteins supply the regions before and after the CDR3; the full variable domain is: EAGVAQSPRYKIIEKRQSVAFWCNPISGHATLYWYQQILGQGPKLLIQFQNNGVVDDSQLPKDRFSAERLKGVDSTLKIQPAKLEDSAVYLCASSLGGRGTGTQYFGPGTRLLVL.